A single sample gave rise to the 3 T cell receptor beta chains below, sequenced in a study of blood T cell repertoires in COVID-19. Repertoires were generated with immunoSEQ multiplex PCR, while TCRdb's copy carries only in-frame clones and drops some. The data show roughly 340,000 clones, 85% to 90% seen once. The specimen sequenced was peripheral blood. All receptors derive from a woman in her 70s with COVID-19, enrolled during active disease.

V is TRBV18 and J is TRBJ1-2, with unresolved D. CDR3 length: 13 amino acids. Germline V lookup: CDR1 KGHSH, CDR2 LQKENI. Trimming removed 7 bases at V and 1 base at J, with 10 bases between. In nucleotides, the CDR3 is TGTGCCAGCTTAGCCAGCCTTAACTATGGCTACACCTTC. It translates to CASLASLNYGYTF.

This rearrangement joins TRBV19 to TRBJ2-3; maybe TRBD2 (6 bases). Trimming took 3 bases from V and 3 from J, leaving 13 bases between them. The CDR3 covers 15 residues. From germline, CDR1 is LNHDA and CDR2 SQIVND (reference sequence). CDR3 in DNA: TGTGCCAGTAGTATCATGGGGGGAGGTACAGATACGCAGTATTTT. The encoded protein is CASSIMGGGTDTQYF.

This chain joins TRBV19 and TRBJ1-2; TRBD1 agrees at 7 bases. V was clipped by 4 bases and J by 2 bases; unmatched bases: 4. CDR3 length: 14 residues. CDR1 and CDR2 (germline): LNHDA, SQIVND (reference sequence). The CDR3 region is CASSTSTGNYGYTF. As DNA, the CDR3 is TGTGCCAGTAGTACCTCGACAGGGAACTATGGCTACACCTTC.